This TCR beta chain is from a study of shared clonotypes between healthy human individuals. Study-level information: Donors had three CD4 naive, three CD4 memory, two CD8 naive and one CD8 memory plate apiece.

Naivety among CD8 cells was defined by CD45RO negativity and positive CCR7 selection, thereby excluding terminally differentiated effector memory CD45RA+ cells. The CDR3 covers 15 residues. After removal of 0 bases from V and 4 bases from J, the junction contained 1 base not matched to a gene. CDR1 is MNHEY, CDR2 SMNVEV, per germline (reference sequence). Deep level was the assay's run setting. Original data processing: ImmunoSEQ supplied junction-only sequences lacking quality scores, so filtering was different. The assay was immunoSEQ multiplex PCR, and TCRdb's table has in-frame clones only and misses some. V and J calls and clone size are as listed in that table; D and trimming were resolved from the DNA. The table lists 560,000 or so clones, 96% of them singletons.

The clonotype originates from a woman in her thirties in good health. The specimen was naive CD8+ T cells sorted from blood. This sequence joins TRBV27 and TRBJ2-2; 8 positions match TRBD2. This CDR3 is CASSLSGGGTGELFF. The CDR3 nucleotides are TGTGCCAGCAGTTTATCCGGGGGGGGCACCGGGGAGCTGTTTTTT.